The entry that follows covers one TCR beta chain sequence. This specimen belongs to a study of T cells in Graves' hyperthyroidism and ophthalmopathy. Study-wide context: The initial diagnosis was the point when peripheral blood was collected, ahead of any treatment.

TCR beta CDR3 regions were amplified from RNA. HTBI primers drove first-round RT-PCR of the TCR CDR3. TCRdb fed the multiplex PCR reads into MiXCR, producing one record per CDR3 protein. The table shows approximately 300,000 distinct CDR3 sequences, with about 15% occurring only once. The study excluded patients with uncontrolled infection, other autoimmune disease, pregnancy or lactation. Per germline, CDR1 LNHDA and CDR2 SQIVND (reference sequence). The CDR3 length is 14 residues. Trimming took off 3 bases at V and 1 base at J, with 9 bases between the two ends. Sequencing was done on a sample of blood. The source is a woman aged 60-75 years with Graves' ophthalmopathy. The V gene is TRBV19, the J gene TRBJ1-1; possible D gene TRBD1, 5 bases. The CDR3: CASSILQGNTEAFF. The CDR3 nucleotides read TGTGCCAGTAGTATTTTGCAGGGGAACACTGAAGCTTTCTTT. The full variable domain, in which reference TRBV19 and TRBJ1-1 provide the parts outside the CDR3, is DGGITQSPKYLFRKEGQNVTLSCEQNLNHDAMYWYRQDPGQGLRLIYYSQIVNDFQKGDIAEGYSVSREKKESFPLTVTSAQKNPTAFYLCASSILQGNTEAFFGQGTRLTVV.